The present TCR beta chain was sequenced within a study of cytomegalovirus exposure and HLA in healthy donors. Study outcomes and limitations: Among the CMV-associated chains, three were confirmed in vitro as specific for CMV antigens.

This clone was picked up one time. Its antigen is unidentified. Sequencing used immunoSEQ multiplex PCR; TCRdb keeps in-frame clones, though not all of them. The sample holds 150,000 to 250,000 clones, roughly 88% seen once. Germline CDR1 is MNHEY and CDR2 is SVGAGI. The CDR3 spans 14 residues. Trimming pared 7 bases from V and 5 bases from J, leaving 18 bases between. The receptor comes from a woman aged 25 to 39 in good health and CMV-seropositive. Sequencing was performed on PBMCs. This chain joins TRBV6-5 and TRBJ2-7; D uncertain. For the CDR3, the DNA is TGTGCCAGCAAGCACTACTCCGAAGACGACGAGCAGTACTTC. Its translation is CASKHYSEDDEQYF.